Shown below are 28 T cell receptor beta chains from a single sample sequenced in a study of shared clonotypes between healthy human individuals (dated by TCRdb to the early 2020s). Libraries were made using the immunoSEQ multiplex PCR assay. The table comes from immuneACCESS by way of TCRdb, which keeps in-frame sequences with V and J called. Part of the clones is missing from these tables; in studies checked, under half for an unresolved V gene and the rest for unknown reasons. The sample table lists some 500,000 clones, about 96% of them with a count of one. The biggest ten clones account for about 0.06% of the sample. The sequenced sample consisted of naive CD4+ T cells sorted from blood. The cell subset or site label of this sample denotes: CD45RA+ positively selected. The receptors derive from a woman aged 25 to 39 in good health.

The chain has TRBV7-3 and TRBJ1-5, with D possibly TRBD1 on 6 matching bases. CDR3 length: 13 residues. Germline values: CDR1 SGHTA, CDR2 FQGTGA. The V end was cut by 5 bases, the J end by 6 bases, with 11 bases between. CDR3 sequence (DNA): TGTGCCAGCAGCCCCGACAGGTCTCAGCCCCAGCATTTT. This translates into CASSPDRSQPQHF.

The chain recombines TRBV27 with TRBJ2-5; D unclear. Germline assignment: CDR1 MNHEY and CDR2 SMNVEV (reference sequence). V was cut by 3 bases and J by 5 bases, with 4 bases left in between. The CDR3 totals 11 residues. This chain's CDR3 is CASSFPETQYF. The CDR3 region has the DNA TGTGCCAGCAGTTTTCCTGAGACCCAGTACTTC.

The chain is built from TRBV6-5 and TRBJ2-5; tentatively, D is TRBD1 or TRBD2 (6 bases each). The end of the DNA is better explained by TRBJ2-7, so the J call may be wrong. CDR3 size: 16 residues. CDR1 and CDR2 from the germline V gene are MNHEY and SVGAGI. CDR3 region: CASSYSRFRGRHEQYF. CDR3 bases: TGTGCCAGCAGTTACTCGAGATTTCGGGGGCGCCACGAGCAGTACTTC.

The chain links TRBV5-4 to TRBJ2-5, with 9 bases fitting TRBD2. CDR3 size: 15 residues. J lost 7 bases, V lost 4 bases, and 11 bases had no gene match. CDR1 is SGHNT and CDR2 is YYREEE in the germline V gene (reference sequence). Here the CDR3 DNA reads TGTGCCAGCAGCAGCCAGCGGGAGGCTCCCGGGACCCAGTACTTC. It translates to CASSSQREAPGTQYF.

This clone was picked up one time. This chain joins TRBV19 and TRBJ1-1, with D perhaps matching TRBD1 (6 bases). Germline loops: CDR1 LNHDA, CDR2 SQIVND (reference sequence). With 7 bases removed from V and 4 bases from J, the gap between germline ends came to 13 bases. This CDR3 comprises 13 residues. Here the CDR3 reads CASIREGGTEAFF. The CDR3, as DNA: TGTGCCAGTATCCGGGAAGGGGGCACTGAAGCTTTCTTT.

The chain combines TRBV29-1 with TRBJ2-7, with 10 positions matching TRBD1. With 6 bases clipped from V and 2 bases from J, the junction kept 4 bases outside the gene matches. Germline CDR1 reads SQVTM; CDR2 reads ANQGSEA. The CDR3 consists of 13 residues. CDR3 in amino acids: CSVRGQGAYEQYF. Written as DNA, the CDR3 is TGCAGCGTCCGCGGACAGGGGGCCTACGAGCAGTACTTC.

This clone was observed once. The rearrangement links TRBV4-1 to TRBJ2-1; possibly TRBD2 for D (5 bases). Trimming cost V 1 base and J 3 bases, with 16 bases left between them. Germline V gene lookup returns CDR1 MGHRA and CDR2 YSYEKL. The CDR3 is 17 residues long. DNA for the CDR3: TGCGCCAGCAGCCAAGTAAGCCGGAGGAGGTACTACAATGAGCAGTTCTTC. This sequence encodes CASSQVSRRRYYNEQFF.

The chain uses TRBV7-9 and TRBJ2-1, with D unresolved. Looked up from germline, CDR1 is SEHNR and CDR2 is FQNEAQ (reference sequence). The CDR3 length is 17 residues. V dropped 4 bases and J dropped 6 bases, with 22 bases sitting between them. CDR3 nucleotides: TGTGCCAGCAGCTCGCCCCACTTAGAGTGGTTGATCAATGAGCAGTTCTTC. Translating it yields CASSSPHLEWLINEQFF.

The CDR3 sequence: CSGSSYNEQFF. CDR3 bases: TGCAGCGGGAGCTCCTACAATGAGCAGTTCTTC. The chain joins TRBV29-1 to TRBJ2-1; the D is unclear. Trimming left V 7 bases short and J 0 bases short, with 4 bases between. The length of the CDR3 is 11 residues. Germline V gives CDR1 SQVTM, CDR2 ANQGSEA.

The chain uses TRBV2 and TRBJ2-2; 10 positions agree with TRBD1. V lost 4 bases and J lost 6; bases outside the gene matches: 2. Germline CDR1 reads SNHLY; CDR2 reads FYNNEI. The length of the CDR3 is 14 residues. The CDR3 region is CASSGDRGAGELFF. CDR3 nucleotides: TGTGCCAGCAGTGGGGACAGGGGCGCCGGGGAGCTGTTTTTT.

This sequence joins TRBV10-3 and TRBJ2-1; TRBD2 aligns across 7 bases. Germline V gives CDR1 ENHRY, CDR2 SYGVKD. J gave up 5 bases and V 3 bases, and 10 bases lay outside the gene matches. The CDR3 is made up of 16 amino acids. The CDR3 DNA is TGTGCCATCAGTGATAGGACTAGAGTTCTCCACAATGAGCAGTTCTTC. Its protein product is CAISDRTRVLHNEQFF.

This chain uses TRBV18 with TRBJ2-7, with 7 bases aligning to TRBD1. V lost 4 bases to trimming and J lost 1 base; unmatched junction nucleotides: 1. Germline V gives CDR1 KGHSH, CDR2 LQKENI. The CDR3 length is 13 residues. The CDR3 nucleotides are TGTGCCAGCTCACTGACAGGGTCCTACGAGCAGTACTTC. This sequence encodes CASSLTGSYEQYF.

This chain connects TRBV6-1 to TRBJ1-2, with 7 bases lining up with TRBD1. The CDR3 is made up of 17 amino acids. V was clipped by 2 bases and J by 7 bases; unmatched bases: 16. From germline, CDR1 is MNHNS and CDR2 SASEGT. The CDR3 sequence is CASSETTYRGRGSGYTF. CDR3 bases: TGTGCCAGCAGTGAAACCACCTACAGGGGAAGGGGCTCTGGCTACACCTTC.

This chain connects TRBV10-3 to TRBJ2-5; perhaps TRBD2 as D (6 bases). The J call may be incorrect, as the DNA end agrees better with TRBJ2-7. CDR3 size: 14 residues. Germline assignment: CDR1 ENHRY and CDR2 SYGVKD. Written as DNA, the CDR3 is TGTGCCATCAGTGAGGGCGGGAACCCCTACGAGCAGTACTTC. Translating gives CAISEGGNPYEQYF.

CDR3 region: CASSAWESKDTQYF. DNA for the CDR3: TGTGCCAGCAGCGCCTGGGAGAGTAAAGATACGCAGTATTTT. The chain carries TRBV7-3 and TRBJ2-3; D possibly corresponds to TRBD2 (5 bases). Germline V gene data show CDR1 as SGHTA and CDR2 as FQGTGA. The CDR3 consists of 14 residues. V lost 5 bases, J lost 5 bases, and 14 bases lay in between.

This chain connects TRBV7-9 to TRBJ2-3; D perhaps matches TRBD2 (6 bases). V shed 5 bases and J shed 2 bases, with 17 bases lying between them. The CDR3 runs to 16 residues. Germline V gene lookup returns CDR1 SEHNR and CDR2 FQNEAQ (reference sequence). Written as DNA, the CDR3 is TGTGCCAGCAGCCCATGGCTAGCGCCTAACACAGATACGCAGTATTTT. Translating it yields CASSPWLAPNTDTQYF.

The chain carries TRBV4-1 and TRBJ2-3, with 10 bases aligning to TRBD2. The J segment lost 3 bases and the V segment lost 2 bases, leaving 14 bases of the junction unmatched. Germline assignment: CDR1 MGHRA and CDR2 YSYEKL. This CDR3 is 19 amino acids long. The CDR3, as DNA: TGCGCCAGCAGCCAAACAGCCGCAGAACTAGCGGGACCAACAGATACGCAGTATTTT. Its protein is CASSQTAAELAGPTDTQYF.

The V and J genes are TRBV28 and TRBJ1-5, with 10 positions matching TRBD1. Germline V gene data show CDR1 as MDHEN and CDR2 as SYDVKM. Unmatched junction bases numbered 15, after V lost 10 bases and J lost 0 bases. The CDR3 extends over 18 amino acids. CDR3 loop: CAIGLTGGEGYSNQPQHF. DNA for the CDR3: TGTGCCATTGGGCTGACAGGGGGCGAGGGGTATAGCAATCAGCCCCAGCATTTT.

The V call is TRBV10-1, the J call TRBJ2-1; D ambiguous. Germline V gene lookup returns CDR1 WNHNN and CDR2 SYGVQD (reference sequence). This CDR3 has 13 amino acids. Trimming took off 6 bases at V and 3 bases at J, with 9 bases between the two ends. The CDR3 region has the DNA TGCGCCAGCAGCCTCACCCGCTACAATGAGCAGTTCTTC. The encoded protein is CASSLTRYNEQFF.

The chain uses TRBV6-1 and TRBJ1-6; D possibly corresponds to TRBD1 (6 bases). V lost 6 bases, J lost 7 bases, and 10 bases lay in between. The CDR3 is 13 residues long. CDR1 and CDR2 from the germline V gene are MNHNS and SASEGT. The CDR3 region is CASSRGQNSPLHF. CDR3 in DNA: TGTGCCAGCAGCCGAGGACAGAATTCACCCCTCCACTTT.

The CDR3 nucleotides are TGTGCCAGCAGTGAATTTAGGACAGGGGGCTCCTACGAGCAGTACTTC. It translates to CASSEFRTGGSYEQYF. The V and J genes are TRBV25-1 and TRBJ2-7; 10 nucleotides match TRBD1. Germline values: CDR1 MGHDK, CDR2 SYGVNS. The CDR3 loop spans 16 amino acids. Trimming cost V 1 base and J 0 bases; bases outside gene matches: 3.

This chain connects TRBV14 to TRBJ1-2, with TRBD1 as a possible D gene (5 bases). CDR1 and CDR2 (germline): SGHDN, FVKESK. V was shortened by 6 bases and J by 0 bases, with 14 bases between the two germline ends. The CDR3 contains 15 residues. CDR3 in DNA: TGTGCCAGCAGTTGGGGCACTAGAGCTAACTATGGCTACACCTTC. It translates to CASSWGTRANYGYTF.

The chain recombines TRBV6-1 with TRBJ1-5; D call uncertain. Trimming pared 0 bases from V and 6 bases from J, leaving 9 bases between. The CDR3 contains 14 residues. Germline CDR1 is MNHNS and CDR2 is SASEGT. The CDR3 protein is CASSEAGRGQPQHF. DNA of the CDR3: TGTGCCAGCAGTGAAGCCGGGAGAGGTCAGCCCCAGCATTTT.

The chain employs TRBV12-1 and TRBJ2-5; the table's D gene call, TRBD2, was not cross checked with the DNA. TRBV12-1 is given as a pseudogene. The CDR3 sequence is 17 residues long. DNA of the CDR3: TGTGCCAGCAGCCTAGCGGGTAGCGGGAAGTACCAAGAGACCCAGTACTTC. Translated: CASSLAGSGKYQETQYF.

The V and J genes are TRBV5-1 and TRBJ2-1; 7 bases fit TRBD1. The CDR3 is made up of 17 amino acids. V lost 4 bases to trimming and J lost 8 bases; unmatched junction nucleotides: 18. Germline CDR1 reads SGHRS; CDR2 reads YFSETQ. CDR3 protein: CASSPGSGGALIDEQFF. DNA for the CDR3: TGCGCCAGCAGCCCGGGGTCAGGGGGAGCCCTAATAGATGAGCAGTTCTTC.

CDR3 amino acids: CASSLWRQGTGSSYEQYF. The CDR3 nucleotides read TGCGCCAGCAGCTTGTGGCGACAGGGAACCGGGAGCTCCTACGAGCAGTACTTC. V is TRBV5-1 and J is TRBJ2-7; a possible D gene is TRBD1 (7 bases). This CDR3 comprises 18 residues. Germline lookup yields CDR1 SGHRS and CDR2 YFSETQ. V was clipped by 1 base and J by 0 bases, with 20 bases between them.

The chain is built from TRBV6-6 and TRBJ2-5, with a tentative D call TRBD1 (5 bases). The closer fit of TRBJ2-7 to the DNA end suggests the J call may be wrong. The CDR3 sequence is 12 residues long. Looked up from germline, CDR1 is MNHNY and CDR2 is SVGAGI (reference sequence). This chain's CDR3 is CASSLDRYEQYF. The CDR3 region has the DNA TGTGCCAGCAGTCTAGACAGATACGAGCAGTACTTC.

The CDR3 bases are TGTGCCTGGAGTTTTAAGCGGGAATCCCCCCGCGAGCAGTACTTC. Its translation: CAWSFKRESPREQYF. V gene TRBV30 combines with J gene TRBJ2-7; TRBD2 matches at 7 bases. The CDR3 has 15 residues. In germline, CDR1 is GTSNPN, CDR2 SVGIG (reference sequence). V lost 2 bases, J lost 6 bases, and 13 bases stayed unmatched. Full variable domain (missing parts from reference TRBV30 and TRBJ2-7): SQTIHQWPATLVQPVGSPLSLECTVEGTSNPNLYWYRQAAGRGLQLLFYSVGIGQISSEVPQNLSASRPQDRQFILSSKKLLLSDSGFYLCAWSFKRESPREQYFGPGTRLTVT.